The TCR beta chain under discussion was sequenced for a study of blood T cell repertoires in COVID-19. Study background: The study drew acute and convalescent COVID-19 samples from the United States, Italy and Spain. PBMCs, B-cell-depleted T cells, or T cells were the source of the cDNA or gDNA that made up the material.

CDR3 length: 15 amino acids. Germline assignment: CDR1 SGDLS and CDR2 YYNGEE. V dropped 8 bases and J dropped 5; count of bases not matched to a gene: 6. As processed by the authors: Amplification with reference gene primers provided the estimates of nucleated cell counts. The data were produced by immunoSEQ multiplex PCR, yet TCRdb's version contains in-frame clones alone and is incomplete. For V, J and clone size, that table is used; D and trimming come from the DNA. The sample carries 200,000 to 250,000 clones, more than 75% recorded once. The specimen sequenced was peripheral blood. V and J are TRBV9 and TRBJ1-6; 11 nucleotides align to TRBD1. This clonotype was obtained from a man aged 55 to 69 with acute or convalescent COVID-19. The CDR3 DNA reads TGTGCCAGTGGGGACAGGGGGTCGAATAATTCACCCCTCCACTTT. Translating gives CASGDRGSNNSPLHF.